This T cell receptor beta chain originates from a study of T cell responses to AZD1222 COVID-19 vaccine. The germline CDR1 and CDR2 sequences are KGHSH and LQKENI. This CDR3 spans 14 amino acids. The junction had 4 bases not matched to a gene; V was cut back by 2 bases and J by 5 bases. Libraries were prepared by immunoSEQ multiplex PCR; TCRdb keeps only in-frame clonotypes and omits some of them. The top ten hold 2% to 2.5% of the sample, which has fewer than 130,000 clones, 80% to 95% seen once. Study findings and constraints: Baseline antibody screening turned up just a handful of seropositive AZD1222 recipients. Vaccine-related CD4 TCRs covered spike, predominating at 160-218 and 743-854.

To note about this clone: What it binds is unknown.

Sample: peripheral blood, taken 28 days after the second AZD1222 dose. The chain joins TRBV18 to TRBJ1-2; 8 nucleotides line up with TRBD1. This TCR was recovered from an adult who received the AZD1222 COVID-19 vaccine. CDR3 region: CASSPGQGGYGYTF. CDR3 DNA: TGTGCCAGCTCACCAGGACAGGGTGGATATGGCTACACCTTC.